These 30 T cell receptor beta chains were sequenced from one sample in a study of OX40 agonist ivuxolimab in advanced cancers. Only in-frame clones appear in the TCRdb table, and some are missing; sequencing was by immunoSEQ multiplex PCR. This table has roughly 92,000 clones, roughly 90% appearing once. Material: CD4+ or CD8+ T cells sorted from blood, obtained in a trial of the OX40 agonist ivuxolimab. The receptors here all came from an adult with an advanced solid tumor such as melanoma, head and neck, liver or kidney cancer.

This sequence joins TRBV6-5 and TRBJ2-1; D assignment may be TRBD1 or TRBD2 (6 bases each). V dropped 0 bases and J dropped 7 bases, with 13 bases sitting between them. Germline V gene data show CDR1 as MNHEY and CDR2 as SVGAGI. CDR3 length: 15 residues. The CDR3 DNA reads TGTGCCAGCAGTTACTCATCGGGGGCAAGGAATGAGCAGTTCTTC. Translation: CASSYSSGARNEQFF.

The gene calls are TRBV19 and TRBJ2-7, with D possibly TRBD1 on 5 matching bases. Trimming left V 8 bases short and J 3 bases short, with 14 bases between. The germline CDR1 and CDR2 sequences are LNHDA and SQIVND (reference sequence). CDR3 length: 13 residues. DNA of the CDR3: TGTGCCAGTGGACATAGTGTCGGCTACGAGCAGTACTTC. Translation gives CASGHSVGYEQYF.

CDR3 sequence (DNA): TGTGCCAGTGTAGCCGGGTCCTCTGGAAACACCATATATTTT. It is translated as CASVAGSSGNTIYF. The V gene is TRBV2, the J gene TRBJ1-3; D ambiguous. The CDR3 is 14 amino acids. With 9 bases removed from V and 0 bases from J, the gap between germline ends came to 12 bases. Germline CDR1 is SNHLY and CDR2 is FYNNEI.

V usage is TRBV5-1 and J usage is TRBJ2-1; maybe TRBD2 (5 bases). Germline CDR1 and CDR2: SGHRS and YFSETQ. Trimming took 3 bases from V and 9 from J, leaving 13 bases between them. This CDR3 contains 13 residues. CDR3 sequence reads: CASSSLDFREQFF. CDR3 in DNA: TGCGCCAGCAGCTCCCTGGACTTCCGTGAGCAGTTCTTC.

The chain recombines TRBV10-3 with TRBJ1-6; D ambiguous. Germline V CDR1 and CDR2: ENHRY, SYGVKD. The CDR3 has 14 residues. The V and J ends lost 7 bases and 4 bases respectively, with 11 bases between them. The CDR3 reads CAIKPERYNSPLHF. CDR3 DNA: TGTGCCATCAAGCCGGAGCGATATAATTCACCCCTCCACTTT.

The chain joins TRBV19 to TRBJ1-2, with D possibly being TRBD1 (5 bases). The CDR3 is 17 amino acids. From germline, CDR1 is LNHDA and CDR2 SQIVND (reference sequence). V gave up 7 bases and J gave up 6 bases, with 27 bases separating them. The CDR3 loop reads CASTTDMDKPDFDGYTF. The DNA for the CDR3 is TGTGCCAGTACCACCGACATGGACAAGCCTGATTTCGATGGCTACACCTTC. Variable domain in full (rest from reference TRBV19 and TRBJ1-2): DGGITQSPKYLFRKEGQNVTLSCEQNLNHDAMYWYRQDPGQGLRLIYYSQIVNDFQKGDIAEGYSVSREKKESFPLTVTSAQKNPTAFYLCASTTDMDKPDFDGYTFGSGTRLTVV.

This clone appeared once. The chain employs TRBV5-4 and TRBJ2-5; TRBD2 matches 7 bases. There are 13 residues in the CDR3. Per germline, CDR1 SGHNT and CDR2 YYREEE (reference sequence). V gave up 4 bases and J gave up 5 bases; unmatched junction bases: 5. The CDR3 bases are TGTGCCAGCAGCCCTGGGGGGGGTGAGACCCAGTACTTC. Amino acids: CASSPGGGETQYF.

V gene TRBV27 combines with J gene TRBJ1-6; 9 bases are shared with TRBD1. V gave up 3 bases and J gave up 14 bases; unmatched junction bases: 5. Germline V gene sequence: CDR1 MNHEY, CDR2 SMNVEV (reference sequence). The CDR3 spans 13 residues. CDR3 amino acids: CASSFRTGVALHF. The DNA of the CDR3 is TGTGCCAGCAGTTTCCGGACAGGGGTAGCCCTCCACTTT.

The chain is built from TRBV5-1 and TRBJ2-2; the match to TRBD2 covers 8 bases. Germline assignment: CDR1 SGHRS and CDR2 YFSETQ. The CDR3 is 16 residues long. V shed 1 base and J 8 bases; nucleotides not matched to a gene: 10. The CDR3 DNA reads as TGCGCCAGCAGCTTGTCCGAACGGGAGGGCCGGGGGGAGCTGTTTTTT. Translated: CASSLSEREGRGELFF.

This chain links TRBV4-2 with TRBJ2-5; D may be TRBD1 (5 bases). This CDR3 has 16 amino acids. CDR1 is LGHNA and CDR2 is YNFKEQ in the germline V gene. The V gene lost 0 bases and the J gene lost 5 bases, with 16 bases spanning the gap. In DNA form, the CDR3 reads TGTGCCAGCAGCCAAGATAGGGGCAGGAACTTGGAGACCCAGTACTTC. Its translation is CASSQDRGRNLETQYF.

This sequence joins TRBV5-1 and TRBJ2-7; 11 positions match TRBD1. CDR3 length equals 14 residues. CDR1 is SGHRS and CDR2 is YFSETQ in the germline V gene. With 4 bases clipped from V and 3 bases from J, the junction kept 3 bases outside the gene matches. The CDR3 sequence: CASSVGQGGYEQYF. CDR3 sequence (DNA): TGCGCCAGCAGCGTGGGACAGGGGGGCTACGAGCAGTACTTC.

The CDR3 nucleotides are TGTGCCAGCAGCCCCCCGGGCGGATTTGTCACTGAAGCTTTCTTT. It specifies CASSPPGGFVTEAFF. J is TRBJ1-1 and V is TRBV9; D remains unclear. Germline CDR1 and CDR2: SGDLS and YYNGEE. This CDR3 is built from 15 residues. V lost 4 bases to trimming and J lost 4 bases, with 17 bases between them.

The chain links TRBV19 to TRBJ1-1; D is perhaps TRBD1 (5 bases). This CDR3 contains 12 residues. The V and J ends lost 5 bases and 4 bases respectively, with 8 bases between them. The V gene's germline CDR1 is LNHDA and CDR2 SQIVND (reference sequence). The chain's CDR3 is CASSPQGTEAFF. CDR3 DNA: TGTGCCAGTAGTCCCCAGGGCACTGAAGCTTTCTTT.

This chain connects TRBV6-1 to TRBJ2-3; D not certain. This CDR3 spans 13 amino acids. From germline, CDR1 is MNHNS and CDR2 SASEGT. With 0 bases removed from V and 5 bases from J, the gap between germline ends came to 6 bases. CDR3 amino acids: CASSEALVDTQYF. The CDR3 nucleotides read TGTGCCAGCAGTGAAGCGTTGGTAGATACGCAGTATTTT.

The rearrangement links TRBV2 to TRBJ1-1; D remains unclear. The germline V gene has CDR1 SNHLY and CDR2 FYNNEI. The CDR3 runs to 11 residues. V gave up 7 bases and J gave up 3 bases, with 6 bases separating them. CDR3 sequence: CASKRDTEAFF. CDR3 coding DNA: TGTGCCAGCAAGCGGGACACTGAAGCTTTCTTT.

The chain recombines TRBV5-5 with TRBJ2-7; a possible D gene is TRBD1 (6 bases). The CDR3 consists of 15 residues. V dropped 4 bases and J dropped 4 bases, with 18 bases sitting between them. The V gene's germline CDR1 is SGHKS and CDR2 YYEKEE (reference sequence). The CDR3 DNA reads TGTGCCAGCAGCCTACCCGGTTCAGGGGAGTACGAGCAGTACTTC. As protein: CASSLPGSGEYEQYF.

The V call is TRBV7-9, the J call TRBJ2-2, with TRBD2 matching over 7 bases. The CDR3 runs to 15 residues. Per germline, CDR1 SEHNR and CDR2 FQNEAQ (reference sequence). After removal of 5 bases from V and 5 bases from J, the junction contained 8 bases not matched to a gene. CDR3 region: CASSQTTSSTGELFF. The CDR3, as DNA: TGTGCCAGCAGCCAAACGACTAGCTCAACCGGGGAGCTGTTTTTT.

The chain couples TRBV25-1 to TRBJ2-3; D is perhaps TRBD2 (6 bases). The CDR3 length is 14 residues. Trimming shortened V by 3 bases and J by 5 bases, and 12 bases separated the two germline ends. Germline-derived CDR1 and CDR2 are MGHDK and SYGVNS. The CDR3 is CASSDLRGKDTQYF. The DNA for the CDR3 is TGTGCCAGCAGTGATCTACGGGGGAAAGATACGCAGTATTTT. Looking up the rest from reference TRBV25-1 and TRBJ2-3 gives the full variable domain: EADIYQTPRYLVIGTGKKITLECSQTMGHDKMYWYQQDPGMELHLIHYSYGVNSTEKGDLSSESTVSRIRTEHFPLTLESARPSHTSQYLCASSDLRGKDTQYFGPGTRLTVL.

The V gene is TRBV27, the J gene TRBJ2-4; possible D gene TRBD2, 7 bases. V shed 6 bases and J shed 4 bases, with 16 bases lying between them. This CDR3 has 15 residues. The V gene's germline CDR1 is MNHEY and CDR2 SMNVEV (reference sequence). CDR3 sequence reads: CASRGGGEGKNIQYF. Here the CDR3 DNA reads TGTGCCAGCAGAGGGGGGGGAGAGGGGAAAAACATTCAGTACTTC.

The rearrangement joins TRBV13 to TRBJ2-2, with TRBD2 matching over 13 bases. Germline V lookup: CDR1 PRHDT, CDR2 FYEKMQ (reference sequence). The CDR3 has 18 residues. V shed 2 bases and J 4 bases; nucleotides not matched to a gene: 7. CDR3 protein: CASSLRTSGSLVTGELFF. The CDR3 DNA is TGTGCCAGCAGCTTAAGGACTAGCGGGAGTCTAGTCACCGGGGAGCTGTTTTTT.

This chain connects TRBV27 to TRBJ1-4, with no clear D. Germline loops: CDR1 MNHEY, CDR2 SMNVEV (reference sequence). CDR3 length equals 12 residues. Trimming cost V 6 bases and J 5 bases, with 7 bases left between them. CDR3 in amino acids: CASSRLNEKLFF. The CDR3 DNA sequence: TGTGCCAGCAGCCGCTTGAATGAAAAACTGTTTTTT.

The table lists this clone with a few counts. The rearrangement uses TRBV13 and TRBJ2-4; no definite D call. Germline values: CDR1 PRHDT, CDR2 FYEKMQ (reference sequence). This CDR3 comprises 16 residues. V dropped 4 bases and J dropped 2 bases, with 15 bases sitting between them. CDR3 loop: CASSSSSQSTKNIQYF. DNA for the CDR3: TGTGCCAGCAGCTCCTCTTCCCAGTCCACCAAAAACATTCAGTACTTC.

The CDR3 nucleotides are TGCGCCAGCAGCCCTACAGGATCCTTGGGGAATCAGCCCCAGCATTTT. Translation: CASSPTGSLGNQPQHF. The chain employs TRBV4-1 and TRBJ1-5; maybe TRBD1 (5 bases). The CDR3 loop spans 16 amino acids. V gave up 4 bases and J gave up 4 bases, with 17 bases separating them. Germline V gene sequence: CDR1 MGHRA, CDR2 YSYEKL.

The chain is built from TRBV5-1 and TRBJ2-1, with 8 bases matching TRBD1. Germline CDR1 SGHRS, CDR2 YFSETQ. V trimming: 4 bases; J trimming: 9 bases; junction bases outside the gene matches: 3. This CDR3 is 12 amino acids long. DNA for the CDR3: TGCGCCAGCAGCGGACAGGGTCTTGAGCAGTTCTTC. Protein sequence: CASSGQGLEQFF. The whole variable domain, remainder taken from reference TRBV5-1 and TRBJ2-1, is KAGVTQTPRYLIKTRGQQVTLSCSPISGHRSVSWYQQTPGQGLQFLFEYFSETQRNKGNFPGRFSGRQFSNSRSEMNVSTLELGDSALYLCASSGQGLEQFFGPGTRLTVL.

The chain recombines TRBV28 with TRBJ1-4; possibly TRBD1 for D (5 bases). Trimming shortened V by 3 bases and J by 7 bases, and 21 bases separated the two germline ends. This CDR3 contains 17 residues. Germline V gene lookup returns CDR1 MDHEN and CDR2 SYDVKM. The DNA for the CDR3 is TGTGCCAGCAGTTTGGATCGGCAGGGCCCATCCTCTGAAAAACTGTTTTTT. Translated, it gives CASSLDRQGPSSEKLFF.

This clone was seen just once. V gene TRBV4-1 combines with J gene TRBJ1-5; D perhaps matches TRBD1 (5 bases). Trimming pared 0 bases from V and 2 bases from J, leaving 17 bases between. Germline V gives CDR1 MGHRA, CDR2 YSYEKL. The CDR3 consists of 18 residues. The CDR3 region is CASSQDGTNVLGNQPQHF. CDR3 nucleotides: TGCGCCAGCAGCCAAGATGGGACGAACGTCCTCGGCAATCAGCCCCAGCATTTT.

This rearrangement joins TRBV6-5 to TRBJ2-1; tentatively, D is TRBD1 (5 bases). V was clipped by 4 bases and J by 5 bases, with 9 bases between them. The CDR3 spans 13 residues. Germline V gene data show CDR1 as MNHEY and CDR2 as SVGAGI. This CDR3 reads CASSSGPHNEQFF. The DNA for the CDR3 is TGTGCCAGCAGTTCAGGGCCCCACAATGAGCAGTTCTTC.

The genes are TRBV28 and TRBJ1-3, with D perhaps matching TRBD1 (5 bases). CDR1 MDHEN and CDR2 SYDVKM come from the germline V gene. V was clipped by 7 bases and J by 0 bases, with 13 bases between them. This CDR3 region has 15 residues. CDR3 in amino acids: CASTLGGDSGNTIYF. The CDR3, as DNA: TGTGCCAGCACCCTTGGGGGGGACTCTGGAAACACCATATATTTT.

Here the CDR3 reads CASSLGDRAYNEQFF. The DNA for the CDR3 is TGTGCCAGCAGCTTGGGGGACAGGGCGTACAATGAGCAGTTCTTC. The rearrangement links TRBV7-9 to TRBJ2-1; 9 nucleotides agree with TRBD1. Germline V lookup: CDR1 SEHNR, CDR2 FQNEAQ (reference sequence). The trim removed 3 bases at V and 4 bases at J, leaving 4 bases unmatched. The CDR3 loop spans 15 amino acids.

This clone has more than one count but fewer than ten. This chain joins TRBV19 and TRBJ1-1, with D maybe TRBD1 (5 bases). V lost 8 bases and J lost 3, with 13 bases in between. CDR1 is LNHDA and CDR2 is SQIVND in the germline V gene (reference sequence). CDR3 size: 13 residues. CDR3 amino acids: CASGLKGHTEAFF. The CDR3 region has the DNA TGTGCCAGTGGCCTAAAGGGGCACACTGAAGCTTTCTTT.